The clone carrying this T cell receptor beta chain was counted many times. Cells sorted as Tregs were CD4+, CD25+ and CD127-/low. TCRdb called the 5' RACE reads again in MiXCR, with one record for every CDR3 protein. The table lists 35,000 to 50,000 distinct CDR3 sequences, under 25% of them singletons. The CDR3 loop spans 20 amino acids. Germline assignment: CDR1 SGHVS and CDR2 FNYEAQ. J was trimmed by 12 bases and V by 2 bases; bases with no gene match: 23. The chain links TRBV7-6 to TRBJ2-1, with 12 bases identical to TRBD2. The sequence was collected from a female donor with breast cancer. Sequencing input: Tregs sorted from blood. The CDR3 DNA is TGTGCCAGCAGCTTAACAGTAGGACAGAGCCGACTAGCGGGAGTTCTGGGGCAGTTCTTC. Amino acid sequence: CASSLTVGQSRLAGVLGQFF.